Below, 4 T cell receptor beta chains from the same sample are listed, as sequenced in a study of T cell responses to AZD1222 COVID-19 vaccine. Assay: immunoSEQ multiplex PCR; the TCRdb copy retains only in-frame clones and omits some. The sample contains approximately 140,000 clones, about 94% of which appear only once. Sequenced here: peripheral blood, sampled on day 0 of AZD1222 vaccination. The receptors were sampled from an adult in good health.

The count of this clone is one. J is TRBJ1-2 and V is TRBV30; unclear D gene. V was pared by 8 bases and J by 1 base, with 17 bases between. Germline V gives CDR1 GTSNPN, CDR2 SVGIG (reference sequence). This CDR3 spans 14 amino acids. CDR3 amino acids: CALGRSTLNYGYTF. In DNA, the CDR3 is TGTGCCCTTGGGCGTTCCACGCTTAACTATGGCTACACCTTC.

The chain employs TRBV7-8 and TRBJ1-2; 7 positions match TRBD1. Trimming removed 5 bases from V and 4 bases from J; junction bases left unmatched: 7. The CDR3 extends over 14 amino acids. Germline V gene lookup returns CDR1 SGHVS and CDR2 FQNEAQ. The CDR3 region has the DNA TGTGCCAGCAGCCCGACGACAGGGATCTATGGCTACACCTTC. Its translation is CASSPTTGIYGYTF.

The chain uses TRBV19 and TRBJ1-5, with D unclear. Germline CDR1 reads LNHDA; CDR2 reads SQIVND (reference sequence). The CDR3 extends over 15 amino acids. Trimming took 0 bases from V and 1 from J, leaving 7 bases between them. The CDR3 protein is CASSIDEGSNQPQHF. The CDR3 DNA is TGTGCCAGTAGTATAGACGAGGGAAGCAATCAGCCCCAGCATTTT.

This clone was seen just once. V gene TRBV24-1 combines with J gene TRBJ2-2; 7 nucleotides agree with TRBD1. The CDR3 is made up of 19 amino acids. Germline CDR1 KGHDR, CDR2 SFDVKD. V lost 4 bases, J lost 0 bases, and 13 bases stayed unmatched. The CDR3 coding sequence is TGTGCCACCAGTGACGTCCCGGGGCGACAGGGCGCGAACACCGGGGAGCTGTTTTTT. Translation gives CATSDVPGRQGANTGELFF.